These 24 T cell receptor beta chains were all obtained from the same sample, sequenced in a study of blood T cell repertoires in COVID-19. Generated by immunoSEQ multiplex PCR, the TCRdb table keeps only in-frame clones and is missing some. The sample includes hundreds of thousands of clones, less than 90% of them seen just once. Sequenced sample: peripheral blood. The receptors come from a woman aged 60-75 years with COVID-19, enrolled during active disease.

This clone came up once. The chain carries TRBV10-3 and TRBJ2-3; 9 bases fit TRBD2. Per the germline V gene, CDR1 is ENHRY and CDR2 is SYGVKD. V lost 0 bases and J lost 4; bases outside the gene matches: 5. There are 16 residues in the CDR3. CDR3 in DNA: TGTGCCATCAGTGAGTCGGGGACTAGCACGCCAGATACGCAGTATTTT. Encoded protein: CAISESGTSTPDTQYF.

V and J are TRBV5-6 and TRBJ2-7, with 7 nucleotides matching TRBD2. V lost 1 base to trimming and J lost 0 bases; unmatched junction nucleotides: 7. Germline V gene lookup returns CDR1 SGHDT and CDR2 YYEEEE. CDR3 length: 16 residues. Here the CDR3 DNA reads TGTGCCAGCAGCTTGTGGGGCGGGGGTAACTCCTACGAGCAGTACTTC. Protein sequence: CASSLWGGGNSYEQYF.

The CDR3 DNA sequence: TGTGCCAGTAGCATACCGGGGTGGGCCAATGAGCAGTTCTTC. It translates to CASSIPGWANEQFF. The chain couples TRBV19 to TRBJ2-1; D perhaps matches TRBD2 (5 bases). This CDR3 is 14 amino acids long. V was cut by 6 bases and J by 6 bases, with 15 bases left in between. Germline CDR1 reads LNHDA; CDR2 reads SQIVND (reference sequence).

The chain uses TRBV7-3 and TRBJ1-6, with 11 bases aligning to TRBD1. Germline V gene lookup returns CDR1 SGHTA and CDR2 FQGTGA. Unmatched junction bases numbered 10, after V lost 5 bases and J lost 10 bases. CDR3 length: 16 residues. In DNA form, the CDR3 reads TGTGCCAGCAGCCGGGACAGGGGGGCCCTCGGGTCACCCCTCCACTTT. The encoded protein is CASSRDRGALGSPLHF.

CDR3 in DNA: TGTGCCAGCTCACCAGCGGGGGAAGAGGAGTATTTT. This gives the protein CASSPAGEEEYF. The J gene is TRBJ2-3, the V gene TRBV18, with 7 bases fitting TRBD2. Germline CDR1 KGHSH, CDR2 LQKENI. Trimming cost V 2 bases and J 13 bases; bases outside gene matches: 6. The CDR3 covers 12 residues. The full variable domain, with the rest looked up from reference TRBV18 and TRBJ2-3, is NAGVMQNPRHLVRRRGQEARLRCSPMKGHSHVYWYRQLPEEGLKFMVYLQKENIIDESGMPKERFSAEFPKEGPSILRIQQVVRGDSAAYFCASSPAGEEEYFGPGTRLTVL.

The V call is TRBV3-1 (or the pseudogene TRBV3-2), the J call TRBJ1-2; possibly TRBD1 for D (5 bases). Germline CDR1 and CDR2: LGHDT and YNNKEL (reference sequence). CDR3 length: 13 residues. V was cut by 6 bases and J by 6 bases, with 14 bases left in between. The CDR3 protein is CASSTAGVNGYTF. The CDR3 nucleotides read TGTGCCAGCAGTACCGCGGGGGTAAATGGCTACACCTTC.

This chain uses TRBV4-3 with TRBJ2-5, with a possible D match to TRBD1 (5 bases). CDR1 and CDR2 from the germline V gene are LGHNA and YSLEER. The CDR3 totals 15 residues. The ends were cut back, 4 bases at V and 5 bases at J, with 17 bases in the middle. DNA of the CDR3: TGCGCCAGCAGCCTCAGAGCAGGGATCGGTGAGACCCAGTACTTC. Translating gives CASSLRAGIGETQYF.

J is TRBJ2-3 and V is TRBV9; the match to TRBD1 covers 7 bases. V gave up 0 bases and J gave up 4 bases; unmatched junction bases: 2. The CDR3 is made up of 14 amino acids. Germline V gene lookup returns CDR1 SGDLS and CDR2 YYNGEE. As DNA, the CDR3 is TGTGCCAGCAGCGTAGGCCAGGGGGCAGATACGCAGTATTTT. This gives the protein CASSVGQGADTQYF.

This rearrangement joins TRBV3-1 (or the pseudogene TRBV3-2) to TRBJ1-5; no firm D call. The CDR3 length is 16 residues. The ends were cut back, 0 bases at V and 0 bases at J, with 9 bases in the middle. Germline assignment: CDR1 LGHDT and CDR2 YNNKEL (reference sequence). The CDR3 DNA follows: TGTGCCAGCAGCCAAGAATTCGGTTATAGCAATCAGCCCCAGCATTTT. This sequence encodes CASSQEFGYSNQPQHF.

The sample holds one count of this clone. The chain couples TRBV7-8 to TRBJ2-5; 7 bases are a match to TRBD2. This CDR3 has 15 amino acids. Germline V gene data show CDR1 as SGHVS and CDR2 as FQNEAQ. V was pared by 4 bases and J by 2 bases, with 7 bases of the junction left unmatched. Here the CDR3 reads CASSSYRDYQETQYF. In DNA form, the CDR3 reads TGTGCCAGCAGCTCATACCGGGACTATCAAGAGACCCAGTACTTC.

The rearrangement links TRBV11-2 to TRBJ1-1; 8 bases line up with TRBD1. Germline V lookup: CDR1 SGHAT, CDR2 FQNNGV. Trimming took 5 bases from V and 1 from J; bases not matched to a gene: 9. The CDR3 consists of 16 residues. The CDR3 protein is CASSISTGGPNTEAFF. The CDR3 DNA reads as TGTGCCAGCAGCATCTCAACAGGGGGGCCGAACACTGAAGCTTTCTTT.

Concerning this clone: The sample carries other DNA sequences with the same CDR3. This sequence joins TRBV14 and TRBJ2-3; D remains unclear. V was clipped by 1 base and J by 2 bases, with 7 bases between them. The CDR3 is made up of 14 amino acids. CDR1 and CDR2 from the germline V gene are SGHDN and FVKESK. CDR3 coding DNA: TGTGCCAGCAGCCAAGGGCGGCACACAGATACGCAGTATTTT. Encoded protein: CASSQGRHTDTQYF.

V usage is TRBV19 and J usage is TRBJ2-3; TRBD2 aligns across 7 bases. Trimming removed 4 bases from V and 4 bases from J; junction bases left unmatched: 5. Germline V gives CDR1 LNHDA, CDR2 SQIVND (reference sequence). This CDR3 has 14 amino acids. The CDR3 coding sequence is TGTGCCAGTAGTAGCGGGGGTCTCCCAGATACGCAGTATTTT. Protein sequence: CASSSGGLPDTQYF.

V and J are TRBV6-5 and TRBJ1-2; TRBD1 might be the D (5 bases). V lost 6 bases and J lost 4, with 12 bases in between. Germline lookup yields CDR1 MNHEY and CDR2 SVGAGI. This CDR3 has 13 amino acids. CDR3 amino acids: CASSQGLGYGYTF. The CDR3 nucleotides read TGTGCCAGCAGCCAGGGACTGGGCTATGGCTACACCTTC.

The CDR3 region is CASSQDRVTSGARDTQYF. In DNA form, the CDR3 reads TGCGCCAGCAGCCAAGATAGGGTCACTAGCGGGGCACGGGATACGCAGTATTTT. The chain joins TRBV4-1 to TRBJ2-3, with 10 nucleotides matching TRBD2. The CDR3 is 18 residues long. Germline V gene lookup returns CDR1 MGHRA and CDR2 YSYEKL. The trim removed 0 bases at V and 6 bases at J, leaving 12 bases unmatched.

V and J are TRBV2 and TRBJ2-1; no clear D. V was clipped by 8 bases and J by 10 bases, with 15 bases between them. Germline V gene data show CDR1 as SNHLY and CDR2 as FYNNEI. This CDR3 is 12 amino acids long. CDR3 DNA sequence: TGTGCCAGCTGGGAAGGGTTGGGCGAGCAGTTCTTC. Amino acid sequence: CASWEGLGEQFF.

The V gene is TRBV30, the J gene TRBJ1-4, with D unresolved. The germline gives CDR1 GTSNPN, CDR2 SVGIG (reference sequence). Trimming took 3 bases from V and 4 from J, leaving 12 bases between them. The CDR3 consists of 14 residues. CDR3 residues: CAWRKAQFNEKLFF. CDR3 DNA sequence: TGTGCCTGGAGGAAGGCACAGTTTAATGAAAAACTGTTTTTT.

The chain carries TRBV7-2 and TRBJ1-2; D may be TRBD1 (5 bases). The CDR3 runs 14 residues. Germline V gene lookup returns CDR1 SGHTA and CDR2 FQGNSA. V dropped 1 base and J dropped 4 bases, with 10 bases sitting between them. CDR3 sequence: CASSLEGVSYGYTF. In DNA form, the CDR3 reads TGTGCCAGCAGCTTAGAAGGGGTCAGCTATGGCTACACCTTC.

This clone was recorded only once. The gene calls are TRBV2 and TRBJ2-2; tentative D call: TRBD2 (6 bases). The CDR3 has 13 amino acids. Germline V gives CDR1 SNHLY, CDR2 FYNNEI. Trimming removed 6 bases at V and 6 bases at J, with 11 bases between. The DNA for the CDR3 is TGTGCCAGCAGGGTGGACTATCCCGGGGAGCTGTTTTTT. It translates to CASRVDYPGELFF.

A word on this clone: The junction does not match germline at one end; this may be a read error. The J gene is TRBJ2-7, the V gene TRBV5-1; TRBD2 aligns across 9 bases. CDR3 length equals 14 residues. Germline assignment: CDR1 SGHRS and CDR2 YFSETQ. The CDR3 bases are TGCGCCAGCTCTACCGGGACTAGCTCCGACGAGCAGTACTTC. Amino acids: CASSTGTSSDEQYF.

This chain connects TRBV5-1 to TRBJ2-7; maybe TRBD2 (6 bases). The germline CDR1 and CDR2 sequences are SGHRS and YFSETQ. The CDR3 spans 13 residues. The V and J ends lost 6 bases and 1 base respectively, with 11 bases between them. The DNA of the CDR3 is TGCGCCAGCACAGCCGGGGGTTCCTACGAGCAGTACTTC. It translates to CASTAGGSYEQYF.

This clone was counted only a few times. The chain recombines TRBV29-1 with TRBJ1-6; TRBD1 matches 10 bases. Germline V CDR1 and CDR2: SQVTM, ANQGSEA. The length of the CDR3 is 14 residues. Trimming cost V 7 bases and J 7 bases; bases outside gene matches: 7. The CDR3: CSAMVGQGNSPLHF. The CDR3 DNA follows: TGCAGCGCTATGGTGGGACAGGGGAATTCACCCCTCCACTTT.

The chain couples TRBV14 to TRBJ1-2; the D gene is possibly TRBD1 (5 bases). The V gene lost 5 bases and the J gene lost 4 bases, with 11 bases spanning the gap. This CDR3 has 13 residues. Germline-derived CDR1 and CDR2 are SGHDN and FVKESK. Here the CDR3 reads CASSWTQSYGYTF. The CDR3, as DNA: TGTGCCAGCAGCTGGACACAATCCTATGGCTACACCTTC.

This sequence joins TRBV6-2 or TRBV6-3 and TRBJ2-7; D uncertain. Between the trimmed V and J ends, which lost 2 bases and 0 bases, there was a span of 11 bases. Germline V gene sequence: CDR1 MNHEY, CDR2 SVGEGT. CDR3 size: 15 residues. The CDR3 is CASSYEEASSYEQYF. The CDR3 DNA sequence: TGTGCCAGCAGTTACGAAGAGGCCAGCTCCTACGAGCAGTACTTC.